The subject of this entry is one T cell receptor (beta chain). Its cognate antigen is unknown. Sequencing used immunoSEQ multiplex PCR; TCRdb keeps in-frame clones, though not all of them. Found here are 200,000 to 250,000 clones, 83% of them singletons; the top ten hold 5.5% to 7%. These data come from a study of cytomegalovirus exposure and HLA in healthy donors. Whole-study findings and limits: Among TCR beta chains, those listed as cytomegalovirus-associated numbered over 150.

This CDR3 has 15 amino acids. CDR1 and CDR2 (germline): MNHEY, SMNVEV (reference sequence). The chain couples TRBV27 to TRBJ2-5; no clear D gene. The J call may be faulty, since TRBJ2-7 better matches the DNA end. Sequences were obtained from PBMCs. This sequence was found in a woman aged 18-29 years in good health and CMV-seronegative. The CDR3 region has the DNA TGTGCCAGCAGACGTCAGGTCTTCAGCTCCTACGAGCAGTACTTC. Its protein is CASRRQVFSSYEQYF.